Following are 24 T cell receptor beta chains from one sample sequenced in a study of neurological immune-mediated disorders. One entry per CDR3 protein, called by TCRdb with MiXCR from the 5' RACE reads. The data show fewer than 40,000 distinct CDR3 sequences, with just over 4% seen just once and approximately 25% held by the top ten. The specimen sequenced was CD4+ T cells from blood. The receptors derive from a woman in her thirties or forties in good health.

This clonotype was seen many times. The chain links TRBV5-1 to TRBJ2-5, with 10 nucleotides matching TRBD2. The CDR3 runs 16 residues. Germline trimming cut 1 base from V and 0 bases from J; bases unmatched to any gene: 3. CDR1 and CDR2 from the germline V gene are SGHRS and YFSETQ. CDR3: CASSLLGTSDQETQYF. In DNA form, the CDR3 reads TGCGCCAGCAGCTTGTTGGGGACTAGCGACCAAGAGACCCAGTACTTC.

This clonotype was counted at least ten times. J is TRBJ1-6 and V is TRBV3-1, with TRBD1 matching over 9 bases. There are 21 residues in the CDR3. Germline-derived CDR1 and CDR2 are LGHDT and YNNKEL (reference sequence). V shed 3 bases, J shed 7 bases, and the junction held 22 bases outside the gene matches. CDR3 sequence reads: CASSQAAPLRDRVGRNSPLHF. CDR3 bases: TGTGCCAGCAGCCAGGCAGCGCCACTCCGGGACAGGGTTGGTCGAAATTCACCCCTCCACTTT.

In this sample, this clonotype turned up many times. This chain joins TRBV20-1 and TRBJ2-1; 9 nucleotides agree with TRBD1. J gave up 4 bases and V 6 bases, and 10 bases lay outside the gene matches. Per the germline V gene, CDR1 is DFQATT and CDR2 is SNEGSKA (reference sequence). CDR3 size: 15 residues. The chain's CDR3 is CSAPEQDRGYNEQFF. In nucleotides, the CDR3 is TGCAGTGCCCCTGAACAGGACAGGGGTTACAATGAGCAGTTCTTC.

This clonotype was counted at least ten times. The V call is TRBV15, the J call TRBJ2-2; D perhaps matches TRBD2 (5 bases). Trimming took off 8 bases at V and 5 bases at J, with 21 bases between the two ends. The CDR3 sequence is 16 residues long. From germline, CDR1 is LNHNV and CDR2 YYDKDF (reference sequence). The CDR3 is CATAPYGRTGTGELFF. DNA of the CDR3: TGTGCCACCGCACCGTATGGGCGTACGGGGACCGGGGAGCTGTTTTTT.

This clonotype was detected ten times or more. The gene calls are TRBV18 and TRBJ2-7, with D tentatively TRBD2 (5 bases). The ends were cut back, 3 bases at V and 2 bases at J, with 11 bases in the middle. The V gene's germline CDR1 is KGHSH and CDR2 LQKENI. The CDR3 totals 14 residues. The chain's CDR3 is CASSPTNLPYEQYF. Written as DNA, the CDR3 is TGTGCCAGCTCACCGACTAATCTCCCCTACGAGCAGTACTTC.

This clonotype was recorded many times. This rearrangement joins TRBV6-5 to TRBJ2-2; perhaps TRBD1 as D (6 bases). The CDR3 contains 17 residues. The V and J ends lost 8 bases and 5 bases respectively, with 24 bases between them. Per the germline V gene, CDR1 is MNHEY and CDR2 is SVGAGI. The CDR3 sequence is CASPNLQGRNGTGELFF. The CDR3 DNA reads as TGTGCCAGCCCGAACCTACAGGGACGAAATGGGACCGGGGAGCTGTTTTTT.

This clonotype was observed at least ten times. The rearrangement links TRBV5-1 to TRBJ2-5; maybe TRBD1 (5 bases). Trimming left V 3 bases short and J 5 bases short, with 11 bases between. The CDR3 has 13 residues. CDR1 SGHRS and CDR2 YFSETQ come from the germline V gene. The CDR3 DNA reads TGCGCCAGCAGCTCTGACAGATGGGAGACCCAGTACTTC. It specifies CASSSDRWETQYF.

A few counts support this clonotype. This chain uses TRBV6-1 with TRBJ1-1, with D maybe TRBD1 (5 bases). CDR1 MNHNS and CDR2 SASEGT come from the germline V gene. Trimming cost V 2 bases and J 3 bases, with 10 bases left between them. The CDR3 extends over 14 amino acids. The DNA for the CDR3 is TGTGCCAGCAGTGAAAGGGGACCAGACACTGAAGCTTTCTTT. The encoded protein is CASSERGPDTEAFF.

Concerning this clonotype itself: One junction end does not reproduce the germline sequence, and a read error may be involved. J is TRBJ2-7 and V is TRBV25-1; D not certain. The germline CDR1 and CDR2 sequences are MGHDK and SYGVNS. CDR3 size: 11 residues. DNA of the CDR3: TGTTCCAGCAGTCTAGGGTACGAGCAGTACTTC. Amino acid sequence: CSSSLGYEQYF.

The table lists this clonotype with many counts. V usage is TRBV5-1 and J usage is TRBJ2-3; D is possibly TRBD1 (6 bases). CDR3 length: 15 residues. V was shortened by 0 bases and J by 2 bases, with 10 bases between the two germline ends. CDR1 SGHRS and CDR2 YFSETQ come from the germline V gene. CDR3 bases: TGCGCCAGCAGCTTGGTGGGACACCTCACAGATACGCAGTATTTT. It is translated as CASSLVGHLTDTQYF.

In its sample, this clonotype was seen many times. The genes are TRBV28 and TRBJ2-2; the D gene is possibly TRBD2 (7 bases). The CDR3 loop spans 13 amino acids. Trimming removed 7 bases at V and 6 bases at J, with 12 bases between. CDR1 is MDHEN, CDR2 SYDVKM, per germline. CDR3 nucleotide sequence: TGTGCCAGCACCGTCGGGGGGCCCGGGGAGCTGTTTTTT. Translating gives CASTVGGPGELFF.

This clonotype appeared a few times. The gene calls are TRBV20-1 and TRBJ1-2; D gene unclear. The CDR3 contains 12 residues. Per germline, CDR1 DFQATT and CDR2 SNEGSKA (reference sequence). In nucleotides, the CDR3 is TGCAGCGTTGTTTCGGTTAACTATGGCTACACCTTC. This translates into CSVVSVNYGYTF.

This clonotype was detected many times. CDR3 sequence reads: CASSSRGGRETQYF. CDR3 in DNA: TGTGCCAGCAGCTCCCGGGGGGGGAGGGAGACCCAGTACTTC. The chain is built from TRBV7-2 and TRBJ2-5; TRBD2 matches 8 bases. CDR3 length equals 14 residues. CDR1 and CDR2 from the germline V gene are SGHTA and FQGNSA. Trimming took 4 bases from V and 5 from J; bases not matched to a gene: 6.

This clonotype has at least ten counts. The rearrangement joins TRBV4-1 to TRBJ2-3; the match to TRBD2 covers 7 bases. Germline CDR1 MGHRA, CDR2 YSYEKL. This CDR3 has 16 amino acids. Losses at the gene ends were 5 bases for V and 1 base for J; bases not matched to a gene: 9. This CDR3 is CASSLPGGGRTDTQYF. The CDR3 bases are TGCGCCAGCAGCTTGCCTGGCGGGGGACGCACAGATACGCAGTATTTT.

This clonotype appeared many times. This chain links TRBV3-1 with TRBJ1-2; TRBD1 matches 7 bases. Germline lookup yields CDR1 LGHDT and CDR2 YNNKEL (reference sequence). With V trimmed by 4 bases and J by 1 base, 6 bases remained unmatched. The CDR3 length is 15 residues. CDR3 amino acids: CASSPHRGFNYGYTF. In DNA, the CDR3 is TGTGCCAGCAGCCCCCACAGGGGTTTTAACTATGGCTACACCTTC.

Ten or more counts support this clonotype. This sequence joins TRBV5-1 and TRBJ2-2; D remains unclear. The germline CDR1 and CDR2 sequences are SGHRS and YFSETQ. Trimming pared 6 bases from V and 1 base from J, leaving 16 bases between. The CDR3 spans 16 residues. The CDR3 DNA sequence: TGCGCCAGCACCCCCTTCGGACCCAAGAACACCGGGGAGCTGTTTTTT. Translated: CASTPFGPKNTGELFF. The full variable domain, rest sourced from reference TRBV5-1 and TRBJ2-2, is KAGVTQTPRYLIKTRGQQVTLSCSPISGHRSVSWYQQTPGQGLQFLFEYFSETQRNKGNFPGRFSGRQFSNSRSEMNVSTLELGDSALYLCASTPFGPKNTGELFFGEGSRLTVL.

Ten or more counts support this clonotype. This chain uses TRBV14 with TRBJ2-3, with TRBD2 identical over 7 bases. Germline-derived CDR1 and CDR2 are SGHDN and FVKESK. With V trimmed by 4 bases and J by 0 bases, 10 bases remained unmatched. CDR3 length: 17 amino acids. The CDR3 coding sequence is TGTGCCAGCAGCCCCCTCGGAGCGGGAAGGAGCACAGATACGCAGTATTTT. This sequence encodes CASSPLGAGRSTDTQYF.

This clonotype was found many times. The gene calls are TRBV5-1 and TRBJ2-3; TRBD2 agrees at 7 bases. Germline CDR1 SGHRS, CDR2 YFSETQ. The CDR3 loop spans 16 amino acids. Trimming at V came to 4 bases and at J to 1 base, leaving 9 bases not matched to a gene. The chain's CDR3 is CASSADRAGGTDTQYF. CDR3 nucleotides: TGCGCCAGCAGCGCCGATCGGGCGGGGGGCACAGATACGCAGTATTTT.

This clonotype was found many times. The chain has TRBV20-1 and TRBJ2-5; D gene uncertain. This CDR3 comprises 12 residues. V lost 6 bases and J lost 2, with 10 bases in between. Germline CDR1 reads DFQATT; CDR2 reads SNEGSKA (reference sequence). This chain's CDR3 is CSAPHGQETQYF. The DNA of the CDR3 is TGCAGTGCCCCCCACGGACAAGAGACCCAGTACTTC.

This clonotype was counted ten times or more. This chain connects TRBV20-1 to TRBJ2-5, with TRBD1 identical over 9 bases. The CDR3 runs to 13 residues. V trimming: 6 bases; J trimming: 5 bases; junction bases outside the gene matches: 7. CDR1 DFQATT and CDR2 SNEGSKA come from the germline V gene (reference sequence). CDR3 DNA sequence: TGCAGTGCCCTACGGACAGGGGTCGAGACCCAGTACTTC. Residues: CSALRTGVETQYF.

This clonotype was observed many times. The V call is TRBV10-3, the J call TRBJ1-6, with D possibly being TRBD1 (6 bases). CDR1 and CDR2 (germline): ENHRY, SYGVKD. The CDR3 totals 14 residues. V was trimmed by 6 bases and J by 2 bases, leaving 8 bases between them. The CDR3 here is CAIRQGTYNSPLHF. The CDR3 coding sequence is TGTGCCATCAGACAGGGCACCTATAATTCACCCCTCCACTTT.

This clonotype has a count of ten or more. V and J are TRBV25-1 and TRBJ1-1; possible D gene TRBD1, 6 bases. V lost 1 base, J lost 6 bases, and 9 bases lay in between. This CDR3 contains 13 residues. The germline gives CDR1 MGHDK, CDR2 SYGVNS. Here the CDR3 reads CASSESGEAEAFF. CDR3 coding DNA: TGTGCCAGCAGTGAATCAGGGGAGGCTGAAGCTTTCTTT. Full variable domain (missing parts from reference TRBV25-1 and TRBJ1-1): EADIYQTPRYLVIGTGKKITLECSQTMGHDKMYWYQQDPGMELHLIHYSYGVNSTEKGDLSSESTVSRIRTEHFPLTLESARPSHTSQYLCASSESGEAEAFFGQGTRLTVV.

The table lists this clonotype with many counts. The V call is TRBV20-1, the J call TRBJ2-7; a possible D gene is TRBD2 (6 bases). This CDR3 contains 17 residues. Per the germline V gene, CDR1 is DFQATT and CDR2 is SNEGSKA (reference sequence). The V gene lost 0 bases and the J gene lost 7 bases, with 25 bases spanning the gap. CDR3 nucleotide sequence: TGCAGTGCTAGAGATCGGAATTGGGGGGTTGACTACGGAGAGCAGTACTTC. Encoded protein: CSARDRNWGVDYGEQYF.

This clonotype was seen many times. As DNA, the CDR3 is TGTGCCAGCAGCCCCCCCGGCGGGAGAGGAACAGATACGCAGTATTTT. It translates to CASSPPGGRGTDTQYF. The rearrangement joins TRBV7-9 to TRBJ2-3; 7 nucleotides match TRBD2. Per the germline V gene, CDR1 is SEHNR and CDR2 is FQNEAQ (reference sequence). Unmatched junction bases numbered 11, after V lost 5 bases and J lost 3 bases. The CDR3 loop spans 16 amino acids.